This is a list of T cell receptor beta chains from one sample in a study of T cell responses to AZD1222 COVID-19 vaccine. Profiling relied on immunoSEQ multiplex PCR, and the TCRdb table lists in-frame clones only, not all of them. The sample lists approximately 150,000 clones, just over 90% occurring once. The sample here was peripheral blood, taken 28 days after the second AZD1222 dose. The receptors here all came from an adult who received the AZD1222 COVID-19 vaccine. The CDR3 runs from the conserved cysteine through the conserved F or W. The order of the fields is D gene, CDR3 length, J gene, clone size, V gene, CDR3 DNA, CDR3 protein. The D gene is left open where the match is weak. Size is stated for part of the rows, as once, few or many counts, or as a class when the clone is expanded.

D: -
length: 14
J: TRBJ1-2
size: -
V: TRBV3-1/TRBV3-2
DNA: TGTGCCAGCAGCCAAGTGGAAGGGCTAGGGGGCTACACCTTC
CDR3: CASSQVEGLGGYTF

D: -
length: 11
J: TRBJ2-1
size: -
V: TRBV28
DNA: TGTGCCAGCAGTCCAAACAATGAGCAGTTCTTC
CDR3: CASSPNNEQFF

D: TRBD1
length: 22
J: TRBJ1-5
size: medium-sized
V: TRBV3-1/TRBV3-2
DNA: TGTGCCAGCAGCCAAGGTTGGACAGGGGGCCCACAACCCGAAATTAGCAATCAGCCCCAGCATTTT
CDR3: CASSQGWTGGPQPEISNQPQHF

D: -
length: 17
J: TRBJ1-6
size: once
V: TRBV19
DNA: TGTGCCAGTACCGCGAGGGGCCCAGGGAAAGGAAATTCACCCCTCCACTTT
CDR3: CASTARGPGKGNSPLHF

D: TRBD1
length: 16
J: TRBJ1-2
size: -
V: TRBV18
DNA: TGTGCCAGCTCACCCGGGACAGGGGGATCCAACTATGGCTACACCTTC
CDR3: CASSPGTGGSNYGYTF

D: TRBD2
length: 14
J: TRBJ2-3
size: -
V: TRBV18
DNA: TGTGCCAGCTCACCACCGCGGGGGGAGGATACGCAGTATTTT
CDR3: CASSPPRGEDTQYF

D: TRBD1
length: 16
J: TRBJ2-1
size: -
V: TRBV7-9
DNA: TGTGCCAGCAGCGCACCGGGACAGACAACATACAATGAGCAGTTCTTC
CDR3: CASSAPGQTTYNEQFF

D: -
length: 12
J: TRBJ1-2
size: -
V: TRBV6-2/TRBV6-3
DNA: TGTGCCAGCAGTTACGTGGGAGATGGCTACACCTTC
CDR3: CASSYVGDGYTF

D: TRBD1
length: 12
J: TRBJ2-7
size: -
V: TRBV10-2
DNA: TGCGCCAGCCGGGACAGGGGCTACGAGCAGTACTTC
CDR3: CASRDRGYEQYF

D: -
length: 15
J: TRBJ2-3
size: -
V: TRBV11-1
DNA: TGTGCCAGCAGCCCGACCGACGAAGATTTGGATACGCAGTATTTT
CDR3: CASSPTDEDLDTQYF